This TCR beta chain was observed in a study of high-grade serous ovarian cancer treatment subgroups. Tumor tissue was taken before any definitive surgery or chemotherapy was given. TCRdb's table, derived via immunoSEQ multiplex PCR, lists solely in-frame clones and lacks some. Among more than 6,000 clones listed, over 70% were seen once. The CDR3 length is 13 residues. V lost 4 bases to trimming and J lost 4 bases, with 14 bases between them. Germline V gene sequence: CDR1 GTSNPN, CDR2 SVGIG (reference sequence). This sequence joins TRBV30 and TRBJ2-7; D might be TRBD1 (7 bases). Sequencing was carried out using tumor tissue. The source of this sequence is a human donor with high-grade serous ovarian cancer. The CDR3 bases are TGTGCCTGGACCCGGGACAGCGGGTACGAGCAGTACTTC. Protein: CAWTRDSGYEQYF.